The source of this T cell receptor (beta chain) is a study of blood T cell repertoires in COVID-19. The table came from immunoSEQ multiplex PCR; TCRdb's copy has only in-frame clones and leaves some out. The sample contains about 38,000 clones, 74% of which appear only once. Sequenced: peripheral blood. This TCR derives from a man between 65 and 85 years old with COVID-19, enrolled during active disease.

The CDR3 loop reads CASSNQDRGRMEAFF. In DNA, the CDR3 is TGTGCCAGCAGCAATCAAGACAGGGGGCGGATGGAAGCTTTCTTT. The chain employs TRBV21-1 and TRBJ1-1; the table's D call, TRBD1, was not checked against the DNA. TRBV21-1 is deemed a pseudogene. This CDR3 has 15 residues.